A selection of T cell receptor beta chains follows, all from one sample in a study of shared clonotypes between healthy human individuals. Method: immunoSEQ multiplex PCR; TCRdb's copy keeps in-frame clones and lacks some. The sample contains over a million clones, roughly 95% of which appear only once. Sample: naive CD4+ T cells sorted from blood. These receptors were taken from a man aged 30-40 years in good health. Each CDR3 is given with its conserved first and last residue. The order of the fields is CDR3 length, clone size, D gene, V gene, J gene, CDR3 protein, CDR3 DNA. The D gene is left open where the match is weak. Clone size is stated in some rows and not others, as once, few, many or a class when expanded.

14,NA,NA,TRBV6-6,TRBJ2-7,CASGGPIHSYEQYF,TGTGCCAGCGGTGGACCGATCCACTCCTACGAGCAGTACTTC
15,NA,NA,TRBV5-1,TRBJ1-2,CASSLDRTAGRGYTF,TGCGCCAGCAGCTTGGATCGGACAGCTGGGAGAGGCTACACCTTC
14,NA,TRBD1,TRBV29-1,TRBJ2-7,CSVEVRTGNREQYF,TGCAGCGTTGAAGTCCGGACAGGGAACCGCGAGCAGTACTTC
15,NA,TRBD2,TRBV9,TRBJ2-7,CASSVESGISYEQYF,TGTGCCAGCAGCGTAGAGAGCGGGATTTCCTACGAGCAGTACTTC
14,NA,NA,TRBV15,TRBJ2-1,CATSTEGMGNEQFF,TGTGCCACCAGCACGGAAGGGATGGGCAATGAGCAGTTCTTC
16,NA,TRBD2,TRBV14,TRBJ2-1,CASSQVTGRVYNEQFF,TGTGCCAGCAGCCAAGTAACCGGGAGGGTATACAATGAGCAGTTCTTC
17,NA,NA,TRBV10-3,TRBJ2-3,CAIRWRQPTNFTDTQYF,TGTGCCATCCGATGGCGGCAGCCGACAAATTTCACAGATACGCAGTATTTT
13,NA,NA,TRBV10-3,TRBJ1-4,CASTGTTNEKLFF,TGTGCCTCTACCGGGACAACTAATGAAAAACTGTTTTTT
16,NA,TRBD2,TRBV28,TRBJ2-5,CASSPHLAGGQETQYF,TGTGCCAGCAGCCCACATTTAGCGGGAGGGCAAGAGACCCAGTACTTC
13,NA,NA,TRBV11-2,TRBJ2-1,CASSLGTTRQKFF,TGTGCCAGCAGCTTAGGGACTACACGCCAAAAGTTCTTC
16,NA,TRBD2,TRBV9,TRBJ2-3,CASSVRAGGPVLSQYF,TGTGCCAGCAGCGTCAGAGCGGGAGGGCCCGTTTTGTCGCAGTATTTT
16,NA,NA,TRBV14,TRBJ2-2,CASSQSRGTNTGELFF,TGTGCCAGCAGCCAATCACGGGGGACGAACACCGGGGAGCTGTTTTTT
12,once,NA,TRBV28,TRBJ1-1,CASMVLDTEAFF,TGTGCCAGCATGGTGTTGGACACTGAAGCTTTCTTT
14,NA,TRBD1,TRBV29-1,TRBJ2-5,CSVPPTGFQETQYF,TGCAGCGTTCCCCCGACAGGGTTCCAAGAGACCCAGTACTTC
14,NA,NA,TRBV7-8,TRBJ2-2,CASSLAEMSGELFF,TGTGCCAGCAGCTTAGCGGAAATGTCCGGGGAGCTGTTTTTT
12,NA,NA,TRBV11-2,TRBJ1-1,CASNGGATEAFF,TGTGCCAGCAACGGGGGAGCCACTGAAGCTTTCTTT
15,NA,NA,TRBV6-6,TRBJ2-5,CASSYGTLKMETQYF,TGTGCCAGCAGTTACGGGACGCTCAAGATGGAGACCCAGTACTTC